This T cell receptor (beta chain) was documented in a study of human T cells and chemical hapten exposure. Study-level points and caveats: Controls had significantly fewer large CDR3 similarity clusters than were formed by expanded TCRs. PT1 expanded TCR counts correlated positively with patch test score.

MiXCR, applied by TCRdb to the RACE reads, yields one record per CDR3 protein. This table has hundreds of thousands of distinct CDR3 sequences, roughly 6% appearing once. Time point described: patch test 2, 6 weeks after DPC sensitization. Treatment of the sample: therapeutic diphenylcyclopropenone sensitization with weekly scalp DPC. Looked up from germline, CDR1 is LGHDT and CDR2 is YNNKEL (reference sequence). The CDR3 contains 15 residues. Trimming at V came to 6 bases and at J to 7 bases, leaving 10 bases not matched to a gene. Concerning this clonotype itself: Its specificity is not known.

Sample: whole blood, taken in connection with sensitization to the hapten diphenylcyclopropenone (DPC). This TCR was sampled from a woman younger than 30 with alopecia areata. Some clones in this sample may be carry-over from other donors' samples. The V call is TRBV3-1, the J call TRBJ2-1, with 9 bases matching TRBD2. The CDR3 DNA sequence: TGTGCCAGCAGAGCCGCGGGGGGGCTACGTAATGAGCAGTTCTTC. Its translation: CASRAAGGLRNEQFF.